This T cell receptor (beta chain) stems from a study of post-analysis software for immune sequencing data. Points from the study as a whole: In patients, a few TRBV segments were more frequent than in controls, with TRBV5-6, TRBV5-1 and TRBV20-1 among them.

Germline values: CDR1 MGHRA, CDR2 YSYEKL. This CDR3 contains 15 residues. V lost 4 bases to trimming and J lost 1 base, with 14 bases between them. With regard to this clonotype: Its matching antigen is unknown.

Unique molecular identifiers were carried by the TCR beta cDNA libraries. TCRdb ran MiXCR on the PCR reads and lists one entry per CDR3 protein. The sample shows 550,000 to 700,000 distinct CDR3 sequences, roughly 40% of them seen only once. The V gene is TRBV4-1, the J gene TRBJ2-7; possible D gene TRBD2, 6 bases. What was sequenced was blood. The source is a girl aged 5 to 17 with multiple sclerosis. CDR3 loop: CASSPGVKLSYEQYF. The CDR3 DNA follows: TGCGCCAGCAGCCCGGGGGTGAAACTATCCTACGAGCAGTACTTC.